This T cell receptor (beta chain) stems from a study of cytomegalovirus exposure and HLA in healthy donors. Regarding the study as a whole: The investigators catalogued 150 to 200 TCR beta chains as cytomegalovirus-associated. Most sequenced TCRs were rare (though some public TCRs occurred in many donors). In vitro experiments confirmed that a few CMV-associated chains were specific for CMV antigens.

The table came from immunoSEQ multiplex PCR; TCRdb's copy has only in-frame clones and leaves some out. The sample contains approximately 81,000 clones, 85% to 95% of which appear only once. The ends were cut back, 0 bases at V and 8 bases at J, with 18 bases in the middle. The CDR3 consists of 16 residues. CDR1 SGHDT and CDR2 YYEEEE come from the germline V gene. As regards this clone: The antigen remains unidentified.

J is TRBJ2-1 and V is TRBV5-6; perhaps TRBD1 as D (5 bases). Input material: PBMCs. The receptor was isolated from a man aged 18 to 29 in good health and CMV-seronegative. The CDR3 DNA follows: TGTGCCAGCAGCTTGGCCGACGGCAGGGCCAAGTATGAGCAGTTCTTC. This sequence encodes CASSLADGRAKYEQFF.